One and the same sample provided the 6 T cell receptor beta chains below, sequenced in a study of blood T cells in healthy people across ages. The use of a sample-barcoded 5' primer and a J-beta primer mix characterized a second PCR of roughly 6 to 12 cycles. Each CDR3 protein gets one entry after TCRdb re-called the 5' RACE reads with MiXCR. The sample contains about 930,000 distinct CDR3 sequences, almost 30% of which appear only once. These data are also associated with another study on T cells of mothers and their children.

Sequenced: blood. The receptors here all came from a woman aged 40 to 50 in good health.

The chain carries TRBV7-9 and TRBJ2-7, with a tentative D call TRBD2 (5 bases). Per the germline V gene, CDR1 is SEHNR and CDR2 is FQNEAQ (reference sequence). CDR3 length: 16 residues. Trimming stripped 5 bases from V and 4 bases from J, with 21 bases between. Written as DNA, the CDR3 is TGTGCCAGCAGCCTGGCGGCGGGCTCAGGTAAATACGAGCAGTACTTC. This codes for CASSLAAGSGKYEQYF.

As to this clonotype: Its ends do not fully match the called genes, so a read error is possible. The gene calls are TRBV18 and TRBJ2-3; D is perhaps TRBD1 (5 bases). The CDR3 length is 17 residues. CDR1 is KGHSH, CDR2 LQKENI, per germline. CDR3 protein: CASSRDLQGLGTDTRYF. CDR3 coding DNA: TGTGCCAGCTCACGCGATCTTCAGGGATTGGGCACAGATACGCGGTATTTT.

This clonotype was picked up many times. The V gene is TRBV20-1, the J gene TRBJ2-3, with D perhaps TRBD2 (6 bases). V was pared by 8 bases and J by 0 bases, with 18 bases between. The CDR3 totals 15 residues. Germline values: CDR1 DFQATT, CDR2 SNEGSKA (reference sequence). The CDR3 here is CSIRLGGISTDTQYF. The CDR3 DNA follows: TGCAGTATACGACTAGGCGGTATTAGCACAGATACGCAGTATTTT.

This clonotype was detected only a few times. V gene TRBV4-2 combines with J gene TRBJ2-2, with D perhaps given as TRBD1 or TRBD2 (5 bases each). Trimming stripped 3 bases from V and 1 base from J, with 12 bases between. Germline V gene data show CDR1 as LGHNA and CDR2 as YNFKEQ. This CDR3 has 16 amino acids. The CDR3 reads CASSQSGAVNTGELFF. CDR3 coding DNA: TGTGCCAGCAGCCAGTCCGGGGCGGTGAACACCGGGGAGCTGTTTTTT.

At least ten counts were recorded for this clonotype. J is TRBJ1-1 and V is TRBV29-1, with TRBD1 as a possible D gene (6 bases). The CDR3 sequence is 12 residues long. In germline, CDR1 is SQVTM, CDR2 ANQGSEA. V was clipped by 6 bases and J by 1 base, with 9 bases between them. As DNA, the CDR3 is TGCAGCGTATCGACAGGGAACACTGAAGCTTTCTTT. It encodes CSVSTGNTEAFF.

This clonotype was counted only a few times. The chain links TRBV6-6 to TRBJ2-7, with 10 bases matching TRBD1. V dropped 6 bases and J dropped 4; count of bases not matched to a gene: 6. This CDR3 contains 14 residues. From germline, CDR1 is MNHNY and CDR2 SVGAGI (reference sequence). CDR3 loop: CASRVGQGRYEQYF. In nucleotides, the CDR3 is TGTGCCAGCAGGGTGGGACAGGGGAGGTACGAGCAGTACTTC.